This TCR beta chain was found in a study of T-cell reconstitution after alpha-beta-depleted transplantation in children. General study results and limits: T-cell counts and diversity at one year following transplant were attributed mainly to newly produced T cells. There were reportedly several hundred expanded graft clones from which alpha-beta T cells came about two months after transplant. There were some patients whose high TCRbeta diversity at day 60 came from surviving recipient T cells and thymic progenitors.

This clonotype was counted between two and nine times. As yet, its antigen is unknown. The ends were cut back, 3 bases at V and 5 bases at J, with 4 bases in the middle. The CDR3 totals 11 residues. Per the germline V gene, CDR1 is ENHRY and CDR2 is SYGVKD. Preparation of the TCRbeta library was carried out with unique molecular identifiers. TCRdb re-called the PCR reads with MiXCR, one entry per CDR3 protein. The repertoire holds roughly 120,000 distinct CDR3 sequences, with about a tenth as singletons. The chain recombines TRBV10-3 with TRBJ1-1; no reliable D call. The sequence derives from a boy aged 2-15 years with acute lymphoblastic leukemia, due to receive a stem cell transplant. This material consisted of PBMCs, taken before TCRalphabeta/CD19-depleted stem cell transplant. This CDR3 reads CAISDGTEAFF. The CDR3 nucleotides are TGTGCCATCAGTGATGGAACTGAAGCTTTCTTT.